This T cell receptor beta chain was captured in a study of blood T cell repertoires in COVID-19. Germline assignment: CDR1 MNHEY and CDR2 SVGEGT. This CDR3 has 15 residues. The V segment lost 4 bases and the J segment 0 bases; nucleotides outside the gene matches: 5. Original methodology: Amplification of reference gene primers provided the estimated nucleated cell counts. TCRdb keeps only in-frame clones here, not all; method: immunoSEQ multiplex PCR. Clone size and V and J calls were adopted from that table, with D and trimming inferred from the DNA. The repertoire consists of roughly 330,000 clones, with about 90% occurring once and the leading ten covering less than 6%. Donors in Cohort 3 who had recovered were those with two negative PCRs, healthcare professional clearance, or resolution of their symptoms.

The material sequenced was PBMCs or T cells enriched from blood (not recorded which). The receptor was isolated from a woman between 25 and 40 years old who had recovered from COVID-19. V is TRBV6-2 or TRBV6-3 and J is TRBJ2-5, with 7 bases lining up with TRBD2. DNA of the CDR3: TGTGCCAGCAGTTCTGGAGCGGGGCACCAAGAGACCCAGTACTTC. Translated: CASSSGAGHQETQYF.